These T cell receptor beta chains were read from a single sample in a study of T cell responses to AZD1222 COVID-19 vaccine. Sequencing was performed with immunoSEQ multiplex PCR; in TCRdb, only in-frame clones are kept and a portion is missing. The sample includes about 100,000 clones, approximately 89% of them seen just once. The sample consisted of peripheral blood, taken on day 0 of MenACWY control vaccination. The receptors were sampled from an adult in good health. CDR3s include the opening cysteine and the closing phenylalanine or tryptophan. The D gene is left open where the match is weak. Clone size is shown for a subset of rows, as once, few, many or a class of expanded clone.

-	-	TRBV18	TRBJ1-1	TGTGCCAGCTCAGCTATGTGGCAGATGAACACTGAAGCTTTCTTT	CASSAMWQMNTEAFF
TRBD2	-	TRBV27	TRBJ2-3	TGTGCCAGCTTGGGGACTAGCGGGGTTACGCAGTATTTT	CASLGTSGVTQYF
-	-	TRBV5-4	TRBJ2-3	TGTGCCAGCAGCTTGACGGGGAGCACAGATACGCAGTATTTT	CASSLTGSTDTQYF
TRBD1	-	TRBV12-3/TRBV12-4	TRBJ1-3	TGTGCCAGCAGTTCTACAGGGGGGAGCACCATATATTTT	CASSSTGGSTIYF
-	-	TRBV4-3	TRBJ2-3	TGCGCCAGCAGCCAAGAGGGCACAGCACTACCAGATACGCAGTATTTT	CASSQEGTALPDTQYF
TRBD1	once	TRBV28	TRBJ1-2	TGTGCCAGCAGTTCCGGGACAGGGGTCTATGGCTACACCTTC	CASSSGTGVYGYTF
-	-	TRBV28	TRBJ2-5	TGTGCCAGCAGTTGGATTGAGATGGGGGGAGTAGAGACCCAGTACTTC	CASSWIEMGGVETQYF
TRBD1	once	TRBV9	TRBJ1-6	TGTGCCAGCAGCGGACAGGGTTATTCACCCCTCCACTTT	CASSGQGYSPLHF
TRBD1	-	TRBV25-1	TRBJ1-1	TGTGCCAGCAGTTGGACAGGGGCCCGGCCAGCTTTCTTT	CASSWTGARPAFF
-	-	TRBV12-3/TRBV12-4	TRBJ2-3	TGTGCCAGCAGTTTGGGAGATACGCAGTATTTT	CASSLGDTQYF
-	-	TRBV19	TRBJ1-2	TGTGCCAGTAGTATAGGCCGACACAGTAGAGGCTACACCTTC	CASSIGRHSRGYTF
-	once	TRBV18	TRBJ1-5	TGTGCCAGCTCACCAACGCAGAATCAGCCCCAGCATTTT	CASSPTQNQPQHF
-	-	TRBV6-1	TRBJ1-1	TGTGCCAGCAACCAGGGGTGGACTGAAGCTTTCTTT	CASNQGWTEAFF
TRBD1	-	TRBV12-5	TRBJ1-2	TGTGCTAGTGGTTTGGGACAGGGACGTCCCTATGGCTACACCTTC	CASGLGQGRPYGYTF
-	few	TRBV7-8	TRBJ2-1	TGTGCCAGCAGCCCACAGGTTTACAATGAGCAGTTCTTC	CASSPQVYNEQFF
-	-	TRBV2	TRBJ2-7	TGTGCCAGCAGGGAATTTAGACCGGAGCAGTACTTC	CASREFRPEQYF
-	-	TRBV15	TRBJ2-1	TGTGCCACCAGGAAAGGGGATGAGCAGTTCTTC	CATRKGDEQFF
-	-	TRBV28	TRBJ1-5	TGTGCCAGCAGTTTAAGCGATCAGCCCCAGCATTTT	CASSLSDQPQHF
-	-	TRBV19	TRBJ2-1	TGTGCCAGTAGTATAGATCCCGGCCCCGGAGGAGACAATGAGCAGTTCTTC	CASSIDPGPGGDNEQFF
-	-	TRBV10-1	TRBJ2-1	TGCGCCAGCAGTGATGGAGAGGGAAGGGTACAGGGCAATGAGCAGTTCTTC	CASSDGEGRVQGNEQFF
-	-	TRBV19	TRBJ2-2	TGTGCCAGTAGTATAGGCACCGGGGAGCTGTTTTTT	CASSIGTGELFF